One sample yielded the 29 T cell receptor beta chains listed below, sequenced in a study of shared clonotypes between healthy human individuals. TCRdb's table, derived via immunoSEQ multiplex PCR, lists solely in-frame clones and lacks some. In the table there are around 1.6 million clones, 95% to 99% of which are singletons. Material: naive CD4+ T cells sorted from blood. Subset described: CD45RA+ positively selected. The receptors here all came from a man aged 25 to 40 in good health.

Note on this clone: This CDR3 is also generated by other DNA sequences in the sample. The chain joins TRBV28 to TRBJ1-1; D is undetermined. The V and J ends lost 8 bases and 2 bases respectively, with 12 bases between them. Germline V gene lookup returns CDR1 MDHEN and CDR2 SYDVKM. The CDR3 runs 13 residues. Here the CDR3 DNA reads TGTGCCAGCTCCCTGGCGGGAAACACTGAAGCTTTCTTT. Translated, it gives CASSLAGNTEAFF.

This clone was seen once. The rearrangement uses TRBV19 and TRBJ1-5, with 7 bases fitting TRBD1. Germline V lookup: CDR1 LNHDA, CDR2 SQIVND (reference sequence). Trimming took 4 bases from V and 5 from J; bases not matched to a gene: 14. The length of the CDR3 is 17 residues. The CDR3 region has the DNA TGTGCCAGTAGTACCCTCCGGGACAGAGTGTTTGATCAGCCCCAGCATTTT. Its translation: CASSTLRDRVFDQPQHF. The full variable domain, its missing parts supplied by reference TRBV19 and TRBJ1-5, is DGGITQSPKYLFRKEGQNVTLSCEQNLNHDAMYWYRQDPGQGLRLIYYSQIVNDFQKGDIAEGYSVSREKKESFPLTVTSAQKNPTAFYLCASSTLRDRVFDQPQHFGDGTRLSIL.

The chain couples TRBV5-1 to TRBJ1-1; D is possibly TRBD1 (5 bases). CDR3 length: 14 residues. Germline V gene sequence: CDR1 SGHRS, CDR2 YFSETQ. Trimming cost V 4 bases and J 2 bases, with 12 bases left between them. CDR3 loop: CASSPGTFNTEAFF. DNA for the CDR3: TGCGCCAGCAGCCCTGGGACCTTTAACACTGAAGCTTTCTTT.

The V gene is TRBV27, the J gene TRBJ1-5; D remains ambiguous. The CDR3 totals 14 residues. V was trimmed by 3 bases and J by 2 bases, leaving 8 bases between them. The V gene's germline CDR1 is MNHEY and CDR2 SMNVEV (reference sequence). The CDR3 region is CASSFGWGNQPQHF. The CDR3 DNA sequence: TGTGCCAGCAGTTTCGGCTGGGGCAATCAGCCCCAGCATTTT.

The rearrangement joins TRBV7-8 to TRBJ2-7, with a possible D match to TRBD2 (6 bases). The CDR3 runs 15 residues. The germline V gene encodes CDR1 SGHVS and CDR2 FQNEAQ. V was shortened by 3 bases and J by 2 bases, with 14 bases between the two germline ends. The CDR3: CASSFRESSAYEQYF. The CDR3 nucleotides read TGTGCCAGCAGCTTCCGGGAGAGCAGCGCCTACGAGCAGTACTTC.

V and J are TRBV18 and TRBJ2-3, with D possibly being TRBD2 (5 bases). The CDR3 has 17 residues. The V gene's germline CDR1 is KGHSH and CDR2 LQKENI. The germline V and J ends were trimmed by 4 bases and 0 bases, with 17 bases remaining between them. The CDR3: CASSQILASLSTDTQYF. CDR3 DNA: TGTGCCAGCTCACAGATCTTAGCGTCACTTAGCACAGATACGCAGTATTTT. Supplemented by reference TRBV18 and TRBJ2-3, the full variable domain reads NAGVMQNPRHLVRRRGQEARLRCSPMKGHSHVYWYRQLPEEGLKFMVYLQKENIIDESGMPKERFSAEFPKEGPSILRIQQVVRGDSAAYFCASSQILASLSTDTQYFGPGTRLTVL.

The DNA for the CDR3 is TGTGCCAGCACAAGTCTAGCGGGACGGAATGAGCAGTTCTTC. Its translation is CASTSLAGRNEQFF. This rearrangement joins TRBV5-8 to TRBJ2-1, with TRBD2 identical over 9 bases. J gave up 7 bases and V 6 bases, and 8 bases lay outside the gene matches. This CDR3 comprises 14 residues. Per the germline V gene, CDR1 is SGHTS and CDR2 is YDEGEE.

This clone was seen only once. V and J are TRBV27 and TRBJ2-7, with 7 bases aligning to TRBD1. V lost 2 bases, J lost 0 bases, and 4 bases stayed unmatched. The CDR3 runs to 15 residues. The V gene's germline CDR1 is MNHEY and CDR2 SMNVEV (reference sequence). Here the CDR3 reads CASSLRQGSSYEQYF. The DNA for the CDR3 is TGTGCCAGCAGTTTAAGACAGGGAAGCTCCTACGAGCAGTACTTC.

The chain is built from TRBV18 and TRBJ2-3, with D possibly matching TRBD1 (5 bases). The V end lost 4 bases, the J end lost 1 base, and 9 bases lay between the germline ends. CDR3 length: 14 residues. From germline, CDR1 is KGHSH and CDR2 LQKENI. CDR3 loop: CASSLTEGTDTQYF. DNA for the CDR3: TGTGCCAGCTCACTGACAGAAGGCACAGATACGCAGTATTTT. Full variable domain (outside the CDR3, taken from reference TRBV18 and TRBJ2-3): NAGVMQNPRHLVRRRGQEARLRCSPMKGHSHVYWYRQLPEEGLKFMVYLQKENIIDESGMPKERFSAEFPKEGPSILRIQQVVRGDSAAYFCASSLTEGTDTQYFGPGTRLTVL.

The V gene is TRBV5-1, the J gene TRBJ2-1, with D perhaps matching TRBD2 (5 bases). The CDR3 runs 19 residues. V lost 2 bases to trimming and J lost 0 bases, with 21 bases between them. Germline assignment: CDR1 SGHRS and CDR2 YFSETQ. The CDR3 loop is CASSFAPYRGQRSYNEQFF. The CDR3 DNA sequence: TGCGCCAGCAGCTTTGCTCCCTACCGAGGGCAACGCTCCTACAATGAGCAGTTCTTC.

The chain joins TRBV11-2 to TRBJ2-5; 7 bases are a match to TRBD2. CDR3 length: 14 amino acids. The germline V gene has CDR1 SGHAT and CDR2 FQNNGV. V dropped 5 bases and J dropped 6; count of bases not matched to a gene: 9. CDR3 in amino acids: CASSPLAQLKTQYF. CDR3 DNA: TGTGCCAGCAGCCCACTAGCGCAACTAAAGACCCAGTACTTC.

The DNA of the CDR3 is TGCGCCAGCAGCTCATCAACACCACGGAGGGGTCCCTACGAGCAGTACTTC. This codes for CASSSSTPRRGPYEQYF. This chain joins TRBV5-1 and TRBJ2-7; D may be TRBD2 (6 bases). Germline values: CDR1 SGHRS, CDR2 YFSETQ. The V end lost 3 bases, the J end lost 2 bases, and 21 bases lay between the germline ends. CDR3 length equals 17 residues.

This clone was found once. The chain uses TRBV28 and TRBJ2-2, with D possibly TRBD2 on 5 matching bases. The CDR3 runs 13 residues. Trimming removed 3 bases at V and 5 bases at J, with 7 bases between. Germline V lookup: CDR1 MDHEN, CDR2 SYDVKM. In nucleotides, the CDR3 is TGTGCCAGCAGTTTGAGGGCAACCGGGGAGCTGTTTTTT. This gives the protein CASSLRATGELFF.

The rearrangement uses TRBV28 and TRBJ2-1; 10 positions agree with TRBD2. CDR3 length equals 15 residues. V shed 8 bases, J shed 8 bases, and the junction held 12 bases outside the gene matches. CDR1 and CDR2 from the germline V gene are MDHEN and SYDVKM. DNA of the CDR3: TGTGCCAGCGATTATGGGGCTAGCGGGAGCGATGAGCAGTTCTTC. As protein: CASDYGASGSDEQFF.

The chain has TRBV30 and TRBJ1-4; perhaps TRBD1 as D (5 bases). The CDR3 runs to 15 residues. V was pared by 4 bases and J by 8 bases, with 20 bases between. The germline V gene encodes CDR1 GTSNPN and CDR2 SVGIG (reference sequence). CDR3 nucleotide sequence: TGTGCCTGGACCACATTTTCTGGGGCAGGAGAAAAACTGTTTTTT. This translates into CAWTTFSGAGEKLFF. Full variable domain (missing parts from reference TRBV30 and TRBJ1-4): SQTIHQWPATLVQPVGSPLSLECTVEGTSNPNLYWYRQAAGRGLQLLFYSVGIGQISSEVPQNLSASRPQDRQFILSSKKLLLSDSGFYLCAWTTFSGAGEKLFFGSGTQLSVL.

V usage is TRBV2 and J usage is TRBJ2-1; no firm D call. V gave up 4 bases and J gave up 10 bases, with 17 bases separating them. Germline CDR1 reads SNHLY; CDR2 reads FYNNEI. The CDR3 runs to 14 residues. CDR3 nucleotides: TGTGCCAGCAGTGTAGACATACCCACCGGCGAGCAGTTCTTC. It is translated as CASSVDIPTGEQFF.

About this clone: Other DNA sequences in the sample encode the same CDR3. The CDR3 DNA reads TGTGCCAGCAGCCCCGGGGCGGATACGCAGTATTTT. Translated: CASSPGADTQYF. The chain links TRBV11-2 to TRBJ2-3; perhaps D is TRBD1 or TRBD2 (5 bases each). CDR1 and CDR2 (germline): SGHAT, FQNNGV. V dropped 5 bases and J dropped 6 bases, with 9 bases sitting between them. The length of the CDR3 is 12 residues.

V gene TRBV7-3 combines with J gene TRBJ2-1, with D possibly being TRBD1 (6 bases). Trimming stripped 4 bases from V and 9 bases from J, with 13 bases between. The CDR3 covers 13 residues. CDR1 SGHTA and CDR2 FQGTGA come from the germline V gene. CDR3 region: CASSSQGQGEQFF. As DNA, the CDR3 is TGTGCCAGCAGCTCCCAGGGGCAGGGTGAGCAGTTCTTC. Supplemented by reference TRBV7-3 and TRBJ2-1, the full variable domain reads GAGVSQTPSNKVTEKGKYVELRCDPISGHTALYWYRQSLGQGPEFLIYFQGTGAADDSGLPNDRFFAVRPEGSVSTLKIQRTERGDSAVYLCASSSQGQGEQFFGPGTRLTVL.

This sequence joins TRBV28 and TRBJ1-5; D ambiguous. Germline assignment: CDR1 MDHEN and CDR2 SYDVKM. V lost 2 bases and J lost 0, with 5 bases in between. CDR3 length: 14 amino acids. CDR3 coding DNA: TGTGCCAGCAGTTTAACTCATAGCAATCAGCCCCAGCATTTT. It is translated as CASSLTHSNQPQHF.

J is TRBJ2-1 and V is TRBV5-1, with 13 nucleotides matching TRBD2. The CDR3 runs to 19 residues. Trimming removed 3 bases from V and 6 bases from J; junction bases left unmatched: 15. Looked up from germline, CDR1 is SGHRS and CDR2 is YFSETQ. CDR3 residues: CASSSPLLAGGPIGNEQFF. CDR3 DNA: TGCGCCAGCAGCTCCCCTCTACTAGCGGGAGGGCCTATAGGCAATGAGCAGTTCTTC. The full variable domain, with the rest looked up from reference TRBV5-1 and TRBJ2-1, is KAGVTQTPRYLIKTRGQQVTLSCSPISGHRSVSWYQQTPGQGLQFLFEYFSETQRNKGNFPGRFSGRQFSNSRSEMNVSTLELGDSALYLCASSSPLLAGGPIGNEQFFGPGTRLTVL.

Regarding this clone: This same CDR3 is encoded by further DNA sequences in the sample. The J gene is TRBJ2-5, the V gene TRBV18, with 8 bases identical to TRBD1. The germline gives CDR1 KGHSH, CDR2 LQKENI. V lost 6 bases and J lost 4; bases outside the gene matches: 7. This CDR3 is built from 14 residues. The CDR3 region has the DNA TGTGCCAGCTCCCCGACCGACAGGGGAGAGACCCAGTACTTC. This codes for CASSPTDRGETQYF.

CDR3 region: CAILNGDSNTGELFF. The CDR3 coding sequence is TGTGCCATCTTGAATGGGGACTCGAACACCGGGGAGCTGTTTTTT. The chain joins TRBV10-3 to TRBJ2-2; D is possibly TRBD2 (6 bases). V gave up 8 bases and J gave up 0 bases, with 13 bases separating them. CDR3 size: 15 residues. Germline lookup yields CDR1 ENHRY and CDR2 SYGVKD.

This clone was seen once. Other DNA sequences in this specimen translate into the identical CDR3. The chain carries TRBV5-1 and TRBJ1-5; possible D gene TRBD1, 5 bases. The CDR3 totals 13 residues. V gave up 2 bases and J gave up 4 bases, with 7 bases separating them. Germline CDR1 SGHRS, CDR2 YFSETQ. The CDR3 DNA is TGCGCCAGCAGCTTTGGGGGTAATCAGCCCCAGCATTTT. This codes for CASSFGGNQPQHF.

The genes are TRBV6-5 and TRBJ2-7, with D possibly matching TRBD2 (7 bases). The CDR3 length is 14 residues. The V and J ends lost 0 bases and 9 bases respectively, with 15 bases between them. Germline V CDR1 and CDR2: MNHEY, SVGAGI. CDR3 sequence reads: CASSYSGAGGGQYF. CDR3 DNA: TGTGCCAGCAGTTACTCGGGGGCTGGGGGGGGGCAGTACTTC.

In DNA, the CDR3 is TGTGCCAGCAGTGATAGGGGACAGCCGCATGAAAAACTGTTTTTT. Its protein is CASSDRGQPHEKLFF. This chain links TRBV6-4 with TRBJ1-4; 7 nucleotides align to TRBD1. V trimming: 3 bases; J trimming: 6 bases; junction bases outside the gene matches: 7. CDR3 length equals 15 residues. CDR1 is MRHNA, CDR2 SNTAGT, per germline.

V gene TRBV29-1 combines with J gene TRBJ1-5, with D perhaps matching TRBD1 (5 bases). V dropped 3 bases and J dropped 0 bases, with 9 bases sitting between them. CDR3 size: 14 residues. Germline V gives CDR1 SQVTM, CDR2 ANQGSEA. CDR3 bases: TGCAGCGTTGAGGGGGATTCTAGCAATCAGCCCCAGCATTTT. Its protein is CSVEGDSSNQPQHF.

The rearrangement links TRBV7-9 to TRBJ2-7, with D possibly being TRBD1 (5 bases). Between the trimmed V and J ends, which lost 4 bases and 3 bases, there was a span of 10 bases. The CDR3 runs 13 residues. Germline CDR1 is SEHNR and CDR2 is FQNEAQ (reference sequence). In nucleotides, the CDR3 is TGTGCCAGCAGCTCCGACAGCGACTACGAGCAGTACTTC. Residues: CASSSDSDYEQYF. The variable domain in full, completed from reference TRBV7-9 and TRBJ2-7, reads DTGVSQNPRHKITKRGQNVTFRCDPISEHNRLYWYRQTLGQGPEFLTYFQNEAQLEKSRLLSDRFSAERPKGSFSTLEIQRTEQGDSAMYLCASSSDSDYEQYFGPGTRLTVT.

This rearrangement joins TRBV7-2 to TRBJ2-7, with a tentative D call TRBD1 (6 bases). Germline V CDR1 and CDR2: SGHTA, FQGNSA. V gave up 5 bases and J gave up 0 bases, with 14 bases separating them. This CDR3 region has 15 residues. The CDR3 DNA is TGTGCCAGCAGCCTACAGGGAATAAGCTCCTACGAGCAGTACTTC. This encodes CASSLQGISSYEQYF.

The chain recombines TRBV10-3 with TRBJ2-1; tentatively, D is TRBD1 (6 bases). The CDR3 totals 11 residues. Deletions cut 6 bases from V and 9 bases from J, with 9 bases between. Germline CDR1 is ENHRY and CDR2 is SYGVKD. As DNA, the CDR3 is TGTGCCATCAGGCAAGGGGGTGAGCAGTTCTTC. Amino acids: CAIRQGGEQFF.